This T cell receptor (beta chain) was sequenced during a study of chemoradiotherapy in HPV16-positive cancers. Study-wide results and limits: Better recurrence-free survival went with HPV-responsive T-cell expansion in HPV16-positive patients. Functional assays defining HPV-specific T cells used only a couple of HPV16-positive patients. Candidate HPV-specific clones and E7-related TCR motifs grew in tumor during treatment.

Here immunoSEQ multiplex PCR was the method, and the copy in TCRdb shows in-frame clones only, minus some. This sample carries about 21,000 clones, 80% to 90% of them seen once, and the ten largest clones take roughly 2.3%. This clone has more than one count but fewer than ten. The antigen remains undetermined. Samples were taken several times over chemoradiotherapy. The CDR3 is 18 amino acids. From germline, CDR1 is SEHNR and CDR2 FQNEAQ (reference sequence). The V and J ends lost 1 base and 0 bases respectively, with 16 bases between them. This TCR was recovered from a human donor with HPV-associated anogenital cancer. The V and J genes are TRBV7-9 and TRBJ2-4; no definite D call. The sample was blood, taken from a patient who underwent chemoradiotherapy. This CDR3 is CASSLELNRKLAKNIQYF. DNA of the CDR3: TGTGCCAGCAGCTTAGAATTAAATAGAAAACTAGCCAAAAACATTCAGTACTTC. Full variable domain (outside the CDR3, taken from reference TRBV7-9 and TRBJ2-4): DTGVSQNPRHKITKRGQNVTFRCDPISEHNRLYWYRQTLGQGPEFLTYFQNEAQLEKSRLLSDRFSAERPKGSFSTLEIQRTEQGDSAMYLCASSLELNRKLAKNIQYFGAGTRLSVL.